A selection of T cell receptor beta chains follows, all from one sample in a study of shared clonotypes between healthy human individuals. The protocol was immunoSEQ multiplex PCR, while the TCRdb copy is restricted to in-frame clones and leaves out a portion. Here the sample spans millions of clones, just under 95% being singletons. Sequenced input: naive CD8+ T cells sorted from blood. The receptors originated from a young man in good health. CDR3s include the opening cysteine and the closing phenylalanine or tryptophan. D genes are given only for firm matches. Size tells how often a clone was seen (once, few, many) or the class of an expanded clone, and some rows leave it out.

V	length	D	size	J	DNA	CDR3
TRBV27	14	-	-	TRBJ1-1	TGTGCCAGCAGTCTCGATGTAGTGAACACTGAAGCTTTCTTT	CASSLDVVNTEAFF
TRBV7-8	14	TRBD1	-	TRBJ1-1	TGTGCCAGCAGGGGAGACAGGGGGAACACTGAAGCTTTCTTT	CASRGDRGNTEAFF
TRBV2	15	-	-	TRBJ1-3	TGTGCCAGCAGGCTTTTTGAGGGGCCTGGAAACACCATATATTTT	CASRLFEGPGNTIYF
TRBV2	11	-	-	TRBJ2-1	TGTGCCAGCAGTGACGGGATGGAGCAGTTCTTC	CASSDGMEQFF
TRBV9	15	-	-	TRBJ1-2	TGTGCCAGCAGCGAGGGGACGACAGGAAAATATGGCTACACCTTC	CASSEGTTGKYGYTF
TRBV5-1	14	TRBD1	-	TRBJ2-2	TGCGCCAGCAGCTGGGACAGGGGGCCCGGGGAGCTGTTTTTT	CASSWDRGPGELFF
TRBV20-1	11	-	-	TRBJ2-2	TGCAGTGCTTGGGGAGGAGGGGAGCTGTTTTTT	CSAWGGGELFF
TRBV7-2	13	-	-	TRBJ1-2	TGTGCCAGCAGCTTAGTAGTTGGCCCCGAGGACACCTTC	CASSLVVGPEDTF
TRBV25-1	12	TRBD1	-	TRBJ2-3	TGTGCCAGCAGTACAGGGGCAGATACGCAGTATTTT	CASSTGADTQYF
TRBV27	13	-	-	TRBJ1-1	TGTGCCAGCCAATGGGGGGGAGGCACTGAAGCTTTCTTT	CASQWGGGTEAFF
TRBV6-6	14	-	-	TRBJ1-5	TGTGCCAGCAGTTACGTGGACAGTGGCCAGCCCCAGCATTTT	CASSYVDSGQPQHF
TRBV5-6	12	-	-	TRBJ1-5	TGTGCCAGCAGCTCAGGGTTTCAGCCCCAGCATTTT	CASSSGFQPQHF
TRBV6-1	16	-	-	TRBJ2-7	TGTGCCAGCAGTGCCCTCCGGGACAATGGCTTCTACGAGCAGTACTTC	CASSALRDNGFYEQYF
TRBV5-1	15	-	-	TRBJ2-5	TGCGCCAGCAGCTTGGAGAGGTCCTCCCAAGAGACCCAGTACTTC	CASSLERSSQETQYF
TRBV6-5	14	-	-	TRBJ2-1	TGTGCCAGCAGTTCTCTGGACAATTACAATGAGCAGTTCTTC	CASSSLDNYNEQFF
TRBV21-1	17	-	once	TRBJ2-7	TGTGCCAGCAGCCGCTCTTTCTCGGGACTAGCTTCCTACGAGCAGTACTTC	CASSRSFSGLASYEQYF
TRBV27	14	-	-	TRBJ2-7	TGTGCCAGCAGTTTAACAGGACCCTTGGGCGAGCAGTACTTC	CASSLTGPLGEQYF